A single sample gave rise to the 29 T cell receptor beta chains below, sequenced in a study of T cells in Graves' hyperthyroidism and ophthalmopathy. TCR beta CDR3 sequences were amplified from RNA transcripts. A first-round RT-PCR of the TCR CDR3 used the HTBI primer set. A single record per CDR3 protein comes from TCRdb applying MiXCR to the multiplex PCR reads. Of around 690,000 distinct CDR3 sequences listed, 15% to 20% were seen once; the top ten hold roughly 15%. The sample comprised blood. All receptors derive from a man over 45 with Graves' hyperthyroidism.

The chain links TRBV12-3 or TRBV12-4 to TRBJ1-5; the D is unclear. V was cut by 4 bases and J by 7 bases, with 14 bases left in between. The CDR3 sequence is 14 residues long. The CDR3 loop reads CASSWEPPGQPQHF. In DNA form, the CDR3 reads TGTGCCAGCAGTTGGGAGCCCCCGGGCCAGCCCCAGCATTTT.

This clonotype was counted many times. The chain is built from TRBV20-1 and TRBJ2-1; D perhaps matches TRBD1 (6 bases). Germline loops: CDR1 DFQATT, CDR2 SNEGSKA (reference sequence). V dropped 1 base and J dropped 2 bases, with 12 bases sitting between them. This CDR3 is built from 15 residues. This chain's CDR3 is CSARGGQGAYNEQFF. The CDR3 DNA follows: TGCAGTGCTAGAGGGGGGCAAGGCGCCTACAATGAGCAGTTCTTC.

This chain joins TRBV5-5 and TRBJ2-6; D is unresolved. This CDR3 spans 17 amino acids. The V gene's germline CDR1 is SGHKS and CDR2 YYEKEE (reference sequence). The ends were cut back, 1 base at V and 0 bases at J, with 11 bases in the middle. CDR3 DNA sequence: TGTGCCAGCAGCTTGAGGGTATTGAGCTCTGGGGCCAACGTCCTGACTTTC. This gives the protein CASSLRVLSSGANVLTF. Supplemented by reference TRBV5-5 and TRBJ2-6, the full variable domain reads DAGVTQSPTHLIKTRGQQVTLRCSPISGHKSVSWYQQVLGQGPQFIFQYYEKEERGRGNFPDRFSARQFPNYSSELNVNALLLGDSALYLCASSLRVLSSGANVLTFGAGSRLTVL.

The chain joins TRBV9 to TRBJ1-1; maybe TRBD1 (5 bases). The germline V and J ends were trimmed by 4 bases and 0 bases, with 16 bases remaining between them. The germline V gene encodes CDR1 SGDLS and CDR2 YYNGEE. CDR3 length: 16 amino acids. The CDR3 sequence is CASSHNPTDMNTEAFF. As DNA, the CDR3 is TGTGCCAGCAGCCACAACCCGACAGATATGAACACTGAAGCTTTCTTT.

The table lists this clonotype with a few counts. The rearrangement links TRBV6-5 to TRBJ1-2, with 12 positions matching TRBD1. V trimming: 2 bases; J trimming: 8 bases; junction bases outside the gene matches: 3. Germline V gene sequence: CDR1 MNHEY, CDR2 SVGAGI. The CDR3 runs 14 residues. The CDR3: CASSYRDRGQGYTF. The CDR3, as DNA: TGTGCCAGCAGTTACCGGGACAGGGGGCAAGGCTACACCTTC.

The chain couples TRBV25-1 to TRBJ2-5; no clear D. The CDR3 loop spans 15 amino acids. Germline CDR1 is MGHDK and CDR2 is SYGVNS. The germline V and J ends were trimmed by 3 bases and 1 base, with 12 bases remaining between them. CDR3 residues: CASSDVSKAQETQYF. The CDR3 DNA sequence: TGTGCCAGCAGTGATGTGTCAAAGGCCCAAGAGACCCAGTACTTC.

In its sample, this clonotype was seen many times. This rearrangement joins TRBV3-1 to TRBJ2-7; 7 bases are a match to TRBD1. Germline V gives CDR1 LGHDT, CDR2 YNNKEL (reference sequence). Trimming removed 3 bases from V and 2 bases from J; junction bases left unmatched: 4. The CDR3 is made up of 14 amino acids. Here the CDR3 reads CASSHRDSAYEQYF. In DNA form, the CDR3 reads TGTGCCAGCAGCCACCGGGACAGCGCCTACGAGCAGTACTTC.

Ten or more counts support this clonotype. This rearrangement joins TRBV6-1 to TRBJ2-1, with 12 bases aligning to TRBD2. This CDR3 comprises 14 residues. The V segment lost 7 bases and the J segment 4 bases; nucleotides outside the gene matches: 2. CDR1 and CDR2 from the germline V gene are MNHNS and SASEGT. CDR3 DNA sequence: TGTGCCAGCACCGGACTAGCGGGATACAATGAGCAGTTCTTC. Translating gives CASTGLAGYNEQFF.

This clonotype has ten or more counts. The rearrangement links TRBV12-5 to TRBJ2-1; 10 bases map to TRBD2. V was clipped by 4 bases and J by 7 bases; unmatched bases: 7. CDR1 LGHNT and CDR2 FRNRAP come from the germline V gene. There are 15 residues in the CDR3. CDR3 sequence (DNA): TGTGCTAGTGGTTCAAGACTAGCGGGCTATAATGAGCAGTTCTTC. Translation: CASGSRLAGYNEQFF.

This clonotype has just a few counts. The gene calls are TRBV7-9 and TRBJ2-7; D is perhaps TRBD2 (7 bases). The CDR3 has 16 residues. V lost 4 bases and J 7 bases, leaving 23 bases between the germline ends. The germline gives CDR1 SEHNR, CDR2 FQNEAQ (reference sequence). The CDR3 nucleotides are TGTGCCAGCAGCTCCCCCGCTAACGGGGGGCCGGTGGAGCAGTACTTC. Amino acids: CASSSPANGGPVEQYF.

In DNA, the CDR3 is TGTGCCAGCACCCCATCCAGTTTGTCAGGGGGAGAGACCCAGTACTTC. It translates to CASTPSSLSGGETQYF. The chain couples TRBV6-1 to TRBJ2-5, with 7 bases matching TRBD1. Germline V gene data show CDR1 as MNHNS and CDR2 as SASEGT. The CDR3 is made up of 16 amino acids. The junction had 15 bases not matched to a gene; V was cut back by 7 bases and J by 4 bases.

This clonotype came up a few times. V usage is TRBV6-1 and J usage is TRBJ1-6; D call uncertain. Germline CDR1 MNHNS, CDR2 SASEGT. Deletions cut 1 base from V and 9 bases from J, with 10 bases between. The CDR3 contains 14 residues. CDR3 protein: CASSEGVGSSPLHF. In DNA, the CDR3 is TGTGCCAGCAGTGAAGGTGTGGGGAGTTCACCCCTCCACTTT.

This clonotype was recorded at least ten times. The rearrangement joins TRBV2 to TRBJ2-3; 8 bases are a match to TRBD2. Germline CDR1 is SNHLY and CDR2 is FYNNEI. This CDR3 has 19 amino acids. V dropped 9 bases and J dropped 2; count of bases not matched to a gene: 22. Written as DNA, the CDR3 is TGTGCCAGTAATCCGGGACTAGGGCGAGTGTGGGACTTCACAGATACGCAGTATTTT. Amino acids: CASNPGLGRVWDFTDTQYF.

Worth noting for this clonotype: With a much larger clone just one base away, this may be a read error. The chain is built from TRBV20-1 and TRBJ2-7; 14 bases line up with TRBD2. CDR1 is DFQATT, CDR2 SNEGSKA, per germline (reference sequence). CDR3 length: 15 residues. CDR3 coding DNA: TGCAGTGCTTTGGGACTAGCGGGAGTTTCCTACGAGCAGTCCTTC. It codes for CSALGLAGVSYEQSF.

This clonotype was recorded at least ten times. The rearrangement joins TRBV27 to TRBJ2-3; 7 bases line up with TRBD1. Germline-derived CDR1 and CDR2 are MNHEY and SMNVEV (reference sequence). The V gene end was trimmed by 6 bases and the J gene end by 3 bases; junction bases not matched to a gene: 12. The length of the CDR3 is 16 residues. CDR3 nucleotides: TGTGCCAGCAGACGACAGGGATGGATAGGGACAGATACGCAGTATTTT. Its translation is CASRRQGWIGTDTQYF.

The chain combines TRBV5-1 with TRBJ2-7; maybe TRBD1 (6 bases). The ends were cut back, 7 bases at V and 3 bases at J, with 20 bases in the middle. The CDR3 loop spans 15 amino acids. Germline V gene lookup returns CDR1 SGHRS and CDR2 YFSETQ. CDR3 in amino acids: CASAQGKIPYYEQYF. CDR3 in DNA: TGCGCCAGCGCCCAGGGGAAAATCCCCTACTACGAGCAGTACTTC.

On this clonotype itself: Possible read error: a much larger clone is one base away. This chain links TRBV6-2 or TRBV6-3 with TRBJ2-6, with D perhaps TRBD1 (6 bases). V lost 6 bases and J 3 bases, leaving 18 bases between the germline ends. From germline, CDR1 is MNHEY and CDR2 SVGEGT. This CDR3 comprises 17 residues. CDR3 amino acids: CASRTGKGVDGANVLTF. The CDR3 DNA reads as TGTGCCAGCAGGACCGGAAAGGGGGTAGATGGGGCCAACGTCCTGACTTTC.

This clonotype was seen a handful of times. This chain uses TRBV4-2 with TRBJ2-3; 12 bases are shared with TRBD2. The CDR3 contains 18 residues. V gave up 4 bases and J gave up 0 bases; unmatched junction bases: 8. CDR1 is LGHNA, CDR2 YNFKEQ, per germline. The CDR3 region has the DNA TGTGCCAGCAGCCTCCCTTCCGGGACTAGCGGGAGCACAGATACGCAGTATTTT. It codes for CASSLPSGTSGSTDTQYF.

The chain recombines TRBV9 with TRBJ2-1, with D maybe TRBD2 (5 bases). CDR3 length: 16 residues. The germline V gene has CDR1 SGDLS and CDR2 YYNGEE. V was shortened by 4 bases and J by 2 bases, with 16 bases between the two germline ends. The CDR3 DNA follows: TGTGCCAGCAGCCCGTCTGGGAGCGGAGCCTACAATGAGCAGTTCTTC. Translation gives CASSPSGSGAYNEQFF. The entire variable domain, with the rest obtained from reference TRBV9 and TRBJ2-1, is as follows: DSGVTQTPKHLITATGQRVTLRCSPRSGDLSVYWYQQSLDQGLQFLIQYYNGEERAKGNILERFSAQQFPDLHSELNLSSLELGDSALYFCASSPSGSGAYNEQFFGPGTRLTVL.

This clonotype occurred a few times. This chain connects TRBV18 to TRBJ1-4; D unresolved. In germline, CDR1 is KGHSH, CDR2 LQKENI. The V end was cut by 3 bases, the J end by 8 bases, with 16 bases between. The length of the CDR3 is 15 residues. The CDR3 reads CASSPRASRGEKLFF. In DNA, the CDR3 is TGTGCCAGCTCACCCCGGGCCTCTAGAGGGGAAAAACTGTTTTTT.

This clonotype showed up many times. The chain joins TRBV28 to TRBJ2-7, with D possibly TRBD2 on 7 matching bases. Germline V gives CDR1 MDHEN, CDR2 SYDVKM. The CDR3 is 13 amino acids. V was cut by 3 bases and J by 7 bases, with 13 bases left in between. This chain's CDR3 is CASSLGGAEEQYF. The CDR3 region has the DNA TGTGCCAGCAGTTTGGGGGGGGCAGAGGAGCAGTACTTC.

This clonotype was observed many times. The genes are TRBV12-3 or TRBV12-4 and TRBJ2-1; TRBD2 agrees at 11 bases. This CDR3 contains 19 residues. The V gene end was trimmed by 4 bases and the J gene end by 6 bases; junction bases not matched to a gene: 17. The CDR3, as DNA: TGTGCCAGCAGTTCCCGGACAGGGACTAGCGGAGCAGGGGTCAATGAGCAGTTCTTC. It translates to CASSSRTGTSGAGVNEQFF.

This clonotype was seen repeatedly, ten times or more. The rearrangement joins TRBV27 to TRBJ1-6; perhaps TRBD1 as D (6 bases). This CDR3 has 17 residues. CDR1 and CDR2 from the germline V gene are MNHEY and SMNVEV (reference sequence). V dropped 5 bases and J dropped 6 bases, with 20 bases sitting between them. This CDR3 is CASSAIQGTEGNSPLHF. The CDR3 region has the DNA TGTGCCAGCAGTGCCATACAGGGAACAGAGGGTAATTCACCCCTCCACTTT.

This clonotype was picked up many times. This chain joins TRBV3-1 and TRBJ1-6; D gene uncertain. V lost 2 bases and J lost 10, with 9 bases in between. Per germline, CDR1 LGHDT and CDR2 YNNKEL (reference sequence). This CDR3 has 13 amino acids. CDR3 sequence (DNA): TGTGCCAGCAGCCAAACCCTCGGGTCACCCCTCCACTTT. This translates into CASSQTLGSPLHF.

This clonotype was observed many times. The rearrangement uses TRBV28 and TRBJ1-6, with TRBD1 as a possible D gene (5 bases). CDR1 and CDR2 (germline): MDHEN, SYDVKM. V was shortened by 7 bases and J by 5 bases, with 18 bases between the two germline ends. The CDR3 consists of 16 residues. CDR3 DNA: TGTGCCAGCAACCTAGGGCCCAGGGTCAATAATTCACCCCTCCACTTT. Its translation is CASNLGPRVNNSPLHF.

This clonotype appeared a few times. The chain is built from TRBV7-9 and TRBJ1-1; no reliable D call. Germline CDR1 is SEHNR and CDR2 is FQNEAQ (reference sequence). The length of the CDR3 is 14 residues. Trimming stripped 1 base from V and 5 bases from J, with 11 bases between. The CDR3 nucleotides are TGTGCCAGCAGCTTAGTTTCCAGAAGGACTGAAGCTTTCTTT. It encodes CASSLVSRRTEAFF.

The chain joins TRBV28 to TRBJ1-1; the D gene is possibly TRBD1 (6 bases). CDR3 length: 15 amino acids. Per germline, CDR1 MDHEN and CDR2 SYDVKM. Trimming cost V 6 bases and J 2 bases, with 16 bases left between them. In DNA form, the CDR3 reads TGTGCCAGCAGGGGCCAGGGGCCTGAAAACACTGAAGCTTTCTTT. Protein: CASRGQGPENTEAFF.

The chain links TRBV30 to TRBJ2-3; 10 bases are shared with TRBD2. The CDR3 covers 14 residues. Germline V lookup: CDR1 GTSNPN, CDR2 SVGIG (reference sequence). The junction had 8 bases not matched to a gene; V was cut back by 8 bases and J by 3 bases. The CDR3 is CATDLAGVTDTQYF. The CDR3, as DNA: TGTGCCACTGACCTAGCGGGAGTAACAGATACGCAGTATTTT.

This chain links TRBV7-9 with TRBJ1-1; the match to TRBD1 covers 7 bases. Germline trimming cut 5 bases from V and 2 bases from J; bases unmatched to any gene: 8. The V gene's germline CDR1 is SEHNR and CDR2 FQNEAQ (reference sequence). CDR3 length equals 15 residues. The DNA of the CDR3 is TGTGCCAGCAGCCTGAGACGACAGGGAAACACTGAAGCTTTCTTT. Protein product: CASSLRRQGNTEAFF.